Reported below is one T cell receptor (beta chain). Its antigen is not yet known. No base quality values were provided; no much bigger clone lies one nucleotide off. CDR1 and CDR2 were assigned from the germline V gene as WSHSY and SAAADI. V loses 4 bases of germline sequence and J loses 6 bases, and the interval between the two ends is 15 bases. The CDR3, from cysteine to phenylalanine, totals 15 residues. Just the 45-base CDR3 DNA is kept, in frame starting at base 1. The CDR3 regions of human TCRbeta chains were analyzed by immunosequencing. Per the source publication's procedure: TCRs in the repertoires were compared against a reference library of SARS-CoV-2-specific TCRs that had been generated with the MIRA antigen-specificity platform. Breadth was defined as the fraction of unique TCRs that were SARS-CoV-2-associated, and depth was defined as the fraction of total T cells that were SARS-CoV-2-associated. Using the MIRA data, each spike-specific TCR was assigned both to the spike region to which the TCR was reactive and to a CD4 or CD8 class. Log10-transformed breadth and depth values were compared by one-way ANOVA with Sidak's multiple comparisons tests. The table comes from immuneACCESS by way of TCRdb, which keeps in-frame sequences with V and J called. Part of the clones is missing from these tables; in studies checked, under half for an unresolved V gene and the rest for unknown reasons. V and J calls and clone size are given by that table; D and trimming were obtained from the DNA. This sample comprises under 35,000 clones, approximately 84% of them detected only once. The top ten clonotypes cover approximately 10% of the sample.

This sample is part of a study of T cell responses to AZD1222 COVID-19 vaccine (dated by TCRdb to about 2021). The study in broad terms: A total of approximately 250 trial participants underwent TCR sequencing, of whom 207 had received two doses of AZD1222 and about 25 had received two doses of the MenACWY control vaccine. Trial participants were enrolled by age into subgroups of 18-55, 56-69 and 70-plus years, and about 150, 27 and 61 TCR-sequenced participants, respectively, were included in these subgroups.

Taken with the paper, the label for time point translates to: about 28 days (+/-7) after the second vaccine dose. AZD1222 recipients with second doses at about 4 weeks or about 12 weeks were pooled, because spike-specific TCR depth and breadth did not differ between schedules. Vaccinee samples were obtained from the UK trials COV001 and COV002, which included a single-blind randomized controlled phase 2/3 trial of AZD1222 (ChAdOx1 nCoV-19) in healthy adults. Trial participant PBMC samples were collected at day 0 and day 28 after the second dose for TCRbeta chain sequencing. Overall results and qualifications from the work: After two AZD1222 doses, spike-specific TCR breadth and depth were significantly higher than at day 0 and than in MenACWY recipients. In the small 56-69-year group, the increase in depth fell short of significance, most likely because of low power. Participants were mostly white British and included more females than males, and it was suggested by the authors that clonal diversity may have been underestimated. Conclusions about previously exposed vaccinees were limited because only six AZD1222 recipients were SARS-CoV-2 seropositive at baseline. CD4 TCRs associated with the vaccine covered the entire spike protein, and the dominant responses were in regions 160-218 and 743-854. Because no samples from the day 14 peak response were available, repertoires could be characterized only after the peak T cell response. Reportedly, close to half of the unique spike-specific TCRs recognized epitopes lying outside the regions that are mutated in the B.1.351 and B.1.1.7 variants.

This receptor chain uses TRBV10-2 and TRBJ1-4, with the D gene not clear enough to name. The receptor was isolated from an adult who received the AZD1222 COVID-19 vaccine. The specimen comprised peripheral blood, sampled 28 days after the second AZD1222 dose. The CDR3 region reads CASSARAVGDEKLFF. The sequence in DNA is TGCGCCAGCAGTGCAAGGGCTGTTGGGGATGAAAAACTGTTTTTT.